These T cell receptor beta chains were read from a single sample in a study of T cells after yellow fever vaccination. MiXCR was run by TCRdb on the 5' RACE reads, yielding one entry per CDR3 protein. Of a few hundred thousand distinct CDR3 sequences in the sample, roughly 7% were seen once. Sample: PBMCs, taken more than 35 days after the first yellow fever vaccination. Receptors originate from a young man who received the YFV17D yellow fever vaccine. Each CDR3 is given with its conserved first and last residue. D genes are given only for firm matches. A clone size is listed for some rows: how often the clone was seen (once, few, many), or a class if it is expanded.

>TRBJ2-3|TRBV7-8|.|16|TRBD2
TGTGCCAGCAGCCTCACGGGGGGGCTCGACACAGATACGCAGTATTTT
CASSLTGGLDTDTQYF
>TRBJ2-1|TRBV7-9|few|14|.
TGTGCCAGCAGCAGTAGGACACGAGACAATGAGCAGTTCTTC
CASSSRTRDNEQFF
>TRBJ2-7|TRBV4-1|many|16|.
TGCGCCAGCAGCCGCAATACAGGGAATTTGGCCTACGAGCAGTACTTC
CASSRNTGNLAYEQYF
>TRBJ2-5|TRBV12-3/TRBV12-4|few|13|.
TGTGCCAGCAGTTTAAACAGGGCAGAGACCCAGTACTTC
CASSLNRAETQYF
>TRBJ2-7|TRBV12-3/TRBV12-4|many|11|TRBD2
TGTGCCAGCTCGCCGGGGGGAGAGCAGTACTTC
CASSPGGEQYF
>TRBJ2-2|TRBV7-2|many|16|.
TGTGCCAGCAGCTTAGGGAGGCTTGACTTGACCGGGGAGCTGTTTTTT
CASSLGRLDLTGELFF
>TRBJ2-1|TRBV5-4|few|15|.
TGTGCCAGCAGCCTCGGGACCGGCTCCTACAATGAGCAGTTCTTC
CASSLGTGSYNEQFF
>TRBJ2-5|TRBV6-2/TRBV6-3|few|12|.
TGTGCCAGCAGTTACATACGGGGAAACCAGTACTTC
CASSYIRGNQYF
>TRBJ2-1|TRBV5-1|many|14|.
TGCGCCAGCAGTCGAAGTACAACGGGGAATGAGCAGTTCTTC
CASSRSTTGNEQFF
>TRBJ1-5|TRBV5-1|many|14|.
TGCGCCAGCAGCCCGGGACACGGCAATCAGCCCCAGCATTTT
CASSPGHGNQPQHF
>TRBJ1-4|TRBV9|few|16|.
TGTGCCAGCAGCGTAGGCTGGCGGGGCGGGGGTGAAAAACTGTTTTTT
CASSVGWRGGGEKLFF
>TRBJ1-5|TRBV6-2/TRBV6-3|.|12|.
TGTGCCAGCGGCCCCCAAAGTCAGCCCCAGCATTTT
CASGPQSQPQHF
>TRBJ1-2|TRBV12-3/TRBV12-4|.|16|.
TGTGCCAGCAGTAGGAATAGGAGGACGGAGTACTATGGCTACACCTTC
CASSRNRRTEYYGYTF
>TRBJ2-1|TRBV5-1|few|15|.
TGCGCCAGCAGCTTGCGGGGCCCCTTCTCCAATGAGCAGTTCTTC
CASSLRGPFSNEQFF
>TRBJ2-1|TRBV6-1|few|14|TRBD2
TGTGCCAGCCTCGGGGGGGCCTCCTACAATGAGCAGTTCTTC
CASLGGASYNEQFF
>TRBJ1-2|TRBV6-1|few|15|TRBD1
TGTGCCAGCAGCGAACCATTGACAGGGGTCTACGGCTACACCTTC
CASSEPLTGVYGYTF
>TRBJ2-7|TRBV4-1|.|16|TRBD2
TGCGCCAGCAGCCAAAGTCTAGCGGGGGGTACCTACGAGCAGTACTTC
CASSQSLAGGTYEQYF
>TRBJ2-3|TRBV27|.|13|.
TGTGCCAGCAGCGCGACTCGCACAGATACGCAGTATTTT
CASSATRTDTQYF
>TRBJ2-2|TRBV27|few|14|.
TGTGCCAGCAGTTTTCAGGGTATGACCGGGGAGCTGTTTTTT
CASSFQGMTGELFF
>TRBJ2-3|TRBV4-1|once|14|.
TGCGCCAGCAGCCCTTACGGGGGTGCAGATACGCAGTATTTT
CASSPYGGADTQYF
>TRBJ2-3|TRBV7-9|.|15|.
TGTGCCAGCAGCTTCGGGGCCGAGGGCACAGATACGCAGTATTTT
CASSFGAEGTDTQYF
>TRBJ1-2|TRBV10-3|.|13|TRBD1
TGTGCCATCACCGGACAGGGGGGATATGGCTACACCTTC
CAITGQGGYGYTF
>TRBJ2-1|TRBV10-2|many|17|TRBD2
TGCGCCAGCAGACCCACTAGCGGGGGGCCCCGATACAATGAGCAGTTCTTC
CASRPTSGGPRYNEQFF
>TRBJ1-3|TRBV6-6|many|13|.
TGTGCCAGCTCCAGGCTCTCTGGAAACACCATATATTTT
CASSRLSGNTIYF
>TRBJ2-7|TRBV11-2|few|14|.
TGTGCCAGCAGTCGTCCGGGACACACCTACGAGCAGTACTTC
CASSRPGHTYEQYF
>TRBJ2-3|TRBV5-1|many|15|.
TGCGCCAGCAGGGCTGTGGACAAAAGCACAGATACGCAGTATTTT
CASRAVDKSTDTQYF
>TRBJ1-1|TRBV12-3/TRBV12-4|.|14|TRBD1
TGTGCCAGCAGTCCCGGGACAGGGTACACTGAAGCTTTCTTT
CASSPGTGYTEAFF
>TRBJ1-1|TRBV27|many|13|.
TGTGCCAGCATGAGTTGGGGGTTTACTGAAGCTTTCTTT
CASMSWGFTEAFF
>TRBJ1-1|TRBV29-1|.|14|TRBD1
TGCAGCGTTGAAGGGACAGGGGCGAACACTGAAGCTTTCTTT
CSVEGTGANTEAFF
>TRBJ1-1|TRBV12-3/TRBV12-4|few|12|.
TGTGCCAGTCGGCGGAGCAACACTGAAGCTTTCTTT
CASRRSNTEAFF
>TRBJ1-5|TRBV20-1|few|14|.
TGCAGTGCTAGAGATGTCCTGAGCAATCAGCCCCAGCATTTT
CSARDVLSNQPQHF
>TRBJ1-6|TRBV5-1|.|15|TRBD1
TGCGCCAGCAGCTTGACCGGGACAGACAATTCACCCCTCCACTTT
CASSLTGTDNSPLHF
>TRBJ2-3|TRBV7-2|.|12|.
TGTGCCAGCACCCTTGGGGAAGATACGCAGTATTTT
CASTLGEDTQYF
>TRBJ1-1|TRBV12-3/TRBV12-4|many|17|.
TGTGCCAGCAGTTTGAGGGGGGGCGCAGGGTCTAACACTGAAGCTTTCTTT
CASSLRGGAGSNTEAFF